The next 14 T cell receptor beta chains were all read from a single sample in a study of T cell responses to AZD1222 COVID-19 vaccine. Using immunoSEQ multiplex PCR, the repertoire was profiled, and TCRdb retains in-frame clones only, with some absent. Of 120,000 to 150,000 clones listed, nearly 90% are singletons. This material consisted of peripheral blood, taken 28 days after the second dose of the MenACWY control vaccine. These TCRs come from an adult who received the MenACWY meningococcal vaccine as a control.

V is TRBV7-9 and J is TRBJ2-1, with no clear D. Trimming shortened V by 8 bases and J by 3 bases, and 8 bases separated the two germline ends. This CDR3 spans 12 amino acids. Germline loops: CDR1 SEHNR, CDR2 FQNEAQ (reference sequence). Here the CDR3 reads CASVPDYNEQFF. The DNA for the CDR3 is TGTGCCAGCGTGCCTGACTACAATGAGCAGTTCTTC.

The chain combines TRBV6-6 with TRBJ1-3; D may be TRBD1 (6 bases). This CDR3 contains 15 residues. Germline V gene sequence: CDR1 MNHNY, CDR2 SVGAGI (reference sequence). The germline V and J ends were trimmed by 5 bases and 1 base, with 12 bases remaining between them. The CDR3 DNA reads TGTGCCAGCAGTCGTGGGACATATTCTGGAAACACCATATATTTT. Encoded protein: CASSRGTYSGNTIYF.

This rearrangement joins TRBV7-2 to TRBJ1-1; D might be TRBD1 (5 bases). The CDR3 is 19 amino acids. Trimming pared 2 bases from V and 4 bases from J, leaving 26 bases between. Per the germline V gene, CDR1 is SGHTA and CDR2 is FQGNSA. CDR3 sequence (DNA): TGTGCCAGCAGCTTATCGGCTCGACGGGGGGGTGGTTTGACCACTGAAGCTTTCTTT. The encoded protein is CASSLSARRGGGLTTEAFF.

The chain recombines TRBV2 with TRBJ2-3, with D hard to call. The CDR3 loop spans 14 amino acids. Germline lookup yields CDR1 SNHLY and CDR2 FYNNEI. The germline V and J ends were trimmed by 9 bases and 3 bases, with 16 bases remaining between them. CDR3 sequence (DNA): TGTGCCAGTCAACTCGAGCGTCGTACAGATACGCAGTATTTT. This codes for CASQLERRTDTQYF.

The V and J genes are TRBV5-4 and TRBJ2-5; D tentatively reads TRBD1 or TRBD2 (5 bases each). The CDR3 runs to 15 residues. Per the germline V gene, CDR1 is SGHNT and CDR2 is YYREEE (reference sequence). Trimming cost V 1 base and J 1 base, with 11 bases left between them. CDR3 sequence: CASSLLGTFQETQYF. CDR3 nucleotides: TGTGCCAGCAGCTTGCTGGGGACGTTCCAAGAGACCCAGTACTTC.

CDR3 protein: CASSYSWQGVGYTF. In DNA form, the CDR3 reads TGTGCCAGCAGTTACTCTTGGCAGGGGGTGGGCTACACCTTC. The V call is TRBV6-5, the J call TRBJ1-2, with 7 bases lining up with TRBD1. Germline-derived CDR1 and CDR2 are MNHEY and SVGAGI. The trim removed 0 bases at V and 8 bases at J, leaving 6 bases unmatched. There are 14 residues in the CDR3.

This chain connects TRBV5-1 to TRBJ1-5; D is unclear. CDR3 length: 14 residues. The germline V gene has CDR1 SGHRS and CDR2 YFSETQ. The V end lost 0 bases, the J end lost 7 bases, and 11 bases lay between the germline ends. The CDR3 nucleotides read TGCGCCAGCAGCTTGGTTCTGGGTGGACAGCCCCAGCATTTT. As protein: CASSLVLGGQPQHF.

The chain links TRBV14 to TRBJ2-5; D unclear. Trimming left V 0 bases short and J 1 base short, with 9 bases between. CDR3 length: 15 residues. The germline CDR1 and CDR2 sequences are SGHDN and FVKESK. The CDR3 loop reads CASSQEIHSQETQYF. The CDR3 region has the DNA TGTGCCAGCAGCCAAGAGATACATTCCCAAGAGACCCAGTACTTC. Full variable domain (remainder filled in from reference TRBV14 and TRBJ2-5): EAGVTQFPSHSVIEKGQTVTLRCDPISGHDNLYWYRRVMGKEIKFLLHFVKESKQDESGMPNNRFLAERTGGTYSTLKVQPAELEDSGVYFCASSQEIHSQETQYFGPGTRLLVL.

The chain carries TRBV5-4 and TRBJ2-2, with 7 bases fitting TRBD2. This CDR3 has 16 amino acids. Unmatched junction bases numbered 13, after V lost 4 bases and J lost 7 bases. The germline gives CDR1 SGHNT, CDR2 YYREEE (reference sequence). The CDR3 region has the DNA TGTGCCAGCAGCCGGGTGGGGGAGGGCCAGATCGGGGAGCTGTTTTTT. It specifies CASSRVGEGQIGELFF.

This chain joins TRBV7-9 and TRBJ2-3; the D is unclear. The V end was cut by 2 bases, the J end by 2 bases, with 11 bases between. Germline values: CDR1 SEHNR, CDR2 FQNEAQ (reference sequence). The CDR3 length is 15 residues. The CDR3 reads CASSLQAQLTDTQYF. DNA of the CDR3: TGTGCCAGCAGCTTACAGGCACAGCTCACAGATACGCAGTATTTT.

The table lists this clone with a few counts. The chain employs TRBV18 and TRBJ2-3; TRBD1 agrees at 9 bases. Germline CDR1 KGHSH, CDR2 LQKENI. CDR3 length equals 15 residues. V gave up 4 bases and J gave up 4 bases; unmatched junction bases: 6. The CDR3 loop is CASSLRTGEPDTQYF. The CDR3 DNA is TGTGCCAGCTCACTTCGGACAGGGGAGCCAGATACGCAGTATTTT. Filled out from reference TRBV18 and TRBJ2-3, the complete variable domain reads NAGVMQNPRHLVRRRGQEARLRCSPMKGHSHVYWYRQLPEEGLKFMVYLQKENIIDESGMPKERFSAEFPKEGPSILRIQQVVRGDSAAYFCASSLRTGEPDTQYFGPGTRLTVL.

V is TRBV20-1 and J is TRBJ2-1, with D maybe TRBD2 (5 bases). Trimming cost V 3 bases and J 0 bases, with 9 bases left between them. CDR1 and CDR2 (germline): DFQATT, SNEGSKA (reference sequence). There are 14 residues in the CDR3. CDR3 nucleotide sequence: TGCAGTGCTAGTGGTGGGAGCTCCTACAATGAGCAGTTCTTC. Translated: CSASGGSSYNEQFF.

V is TRBV5-5 and J is TRBJ2-7; perhaps TRBD1 as D (6 bases). The CDR3 totals 12 residues. Germline V gene sequence: CDR1 SGHKS, CDR2 YYEKEE (reference sequence). V was pared by 4 bases and J by 6 bases, with 11 bases between. The CDR3 DNA follows: TGTGCCAGCAGCCCCAGGGGAGCCGAGCAGTACTTC. The encoded protein is CASSPRGAEQYF.

J is TRBJ2-7 and V is TRBV6-6; 10 bases fit TRBD1. Germline CDR1 MNHNY, CDR2 SVGAGI (reference sequence). The junction had 13 bases not matched to a gene; V was cut back by 7 bases and J by 4 bases. CDR3 length: 16 residues. CDR3 sequence reads: CASTDLRGQGSYEQYF. The DNA for the CDR3 is TGTGCCAGCACCGACCTCAGGGGACAGGGGAGTTACGAGCAGTACTTC.